The 20 T cell receptor beta chains reported below all come from one sample, sequenced in a study of T cells in Graves' hyperthyroidism and ophthalmopathy. TCR beta CDR3 region amplification was performed from RNA transcripts. The HTBI primer set served for first-round RT-PCR of the TCR CDR3. TCRdb redid the calling of the multiplex PCR reads with MiXCR, one entry per CDR3 protein. Here the sample spans over 300,000 distinct CDR3 sequences, approximately 13% being singletons. The sequencing sample was made of blood. The receptors come from a woman aged 55-69 years with Graves' hyperthyroidism.

This clonotype was counted only a few times. The J gene is TRBJ2-3, the V gene TRBV20-1; the D is unclear. Between the trimmed V and J ends, which lost 0 bases and 6 bases, there was a span of 22 bases. CDR3 length: 17 amino acids. Germline V CDR1 and CDR2: DFQATT, SNEGSKA (reference sequence). For the CDR3, the DNA is TGCAGTGCTAGAGACGTATCGGCTAGTCTTCCGCTCGATACGCAGTATTTT. As protein: CSARDVSASLPLDTQYF.

This clonotype was seen many times. The chain links TRBV2 to TRBJ1-6; D remains ambiguous. CDR1 is SNHLY and CDR2 is FYNNEI in the germline V gene. The CDR3 runs 15 residues. V was clipped by 2 bases and J by 5 bases, with 10 bases between them. The CDR3 is CASSERRVHNSPLHF. CDR3 sequence (DNA): TGTGCCAGCAGTGAACGGAGGGTCCATAATTCACCCCTCCACTTT.

V and J are TRBV13 and TRBJ2-3, with D unresolved. CDR1 and CDR2 (germline): PRHDT, FYEKMQ (reference sequence). The CDR3 runs 17 residues. The V end lost 4 bases, the J end lost 2 bases, and 19 bases lay between the germline ends. CDR3 in amino acids: CASSSSPSILITDTQYF. DNA for the CDR3: TGTGCCAGCAGCTCCTCCCCGAGCATATTAATCACAGATACGCAGTATTTT.

This clonotype was seen at least ten times. V is TRBV12-3 or TRBV12-4 and J is TRBJ2-3; maybe TRBD2 (7 bases). This CDR3 spans 14 amino acids. V was shortened by 6 bases and J by 4 bases, with 14 bases between the two germline ends. CDR3 amino acids: CASSPRGGPDTQYF. The DNA for the CDR3 is TGTGCCAGCAGCCCGAGGGGGGGGCCAGATACGCAGTATTTT.

This clonotype has more than one count but fewer than ten. The chain employs TRBV20-1 and TRBJ1-5, with a weak D call TRBD1 (6 bases). The length of the CDR3 is 15 residues. The germline V and J ends were trimmed by 3 bases and 2 bases, with 14 bases remaining between them. Germline values: CDR1 DFQATT, CDR2 SNEGSKA (reference sequence). The CDR3 loop reads CSASPSGAGNQPQHF. The CDR3 DNA is TGCAGTGCTAGTCCTTCGGGGGCTGGCAATCAGCCCCAGCATTTT.

This sequence joins TRBV24-1 and TRBJ2-1; D is uncertain. The CDR3 consists of 14 residues. CDR1 and CDR2 from the germline V gene are KGHDR and SFDVKD. The V gene lost 0 bases and the J gene lost 3 bases, with 5 bases spanning the gap. The CDR3 sequence: CATSDLRSYNEQFF. CDR3 nucleotides: TGTGCCACCAGTGATTTGAGGAGCTACAATGAGCAGTTCTTC.

This chain uses TRBV7-9 with TRBJ2-6, with D perhaps TRBD1 (6 bases). The ends were cut back, 4 bases at V and 0 bases at J, with 10 bases in the middle. The germline CDR1 and CDR2 sequences are SEHNR and FQNEAQ (reference sequence). This CDR3 comprises 16 residues. CDR3 residues: CASSSRQDSGANVLTF. The DNA for the CDR3 is TGTGCCAGCAGCTCAAGACAGGACTCTGGGGCCAACGTCCTGACTTTC.

This clonotype was counted ten times or more. V and J are TRBV6-9 and TRBJ2-4; D might be TRBD1 (5 bases). The germline V and J ends were trimmed by 5 bases and 1 base, with 9 bases remaining between them. Germline V gives CDR1 MNHGY, CDR2 SVAAGI. This CDR3 is 14 amino acids long. The CDR3 is CASSSRAAKNIQYF. As DNA, the CDR3 is TGTGCCAGCAGTAGCAGGGCGGCCAAAAACATTCAGTACTTC.

CDR3 loop: CASSSWTGTDTQYF. CDR3 DNA sequence: TGTGCCAGCAGCTCTTGGACAGGCACAGATACGCAGTATTTT. The chain links TRBV7-9 to TRBJ2-3, with D possibly matching TRBD1 (6 bases). The CDR3 spans 14 residues. The ends were cut back, 4 bases at V and 1 base at J, with 9 bases in the middle. Germline CDR1 is SEHNR and CDR2 is FQNEAQ (reference sequence).

This clonotype was found a few times. This may stem from a read error, because a much larger clone lies one nucleotide away. The chain uses TRBV20-1 and TRBJ2-1; 7 positions match TRBD1. The CDR3 has 15 amino acids. With 3 bases clipped from V and 5 bases from J, the junction kept 10 bases outside the gene matches. The V gene's germline CDR1 is DFQATT and CDR2 SNEGSKA (reference sequence). The CDR3 protein is CSARWDRFYHNEQFF. DNA for the CDR3: TGCAGTGCTAGGTGGGACAGATTCTACCACAATGAGCAGTTCTTC.

The count of this clonotype is one. A much larger clone is a single base away; this may be a read error. V and J are TRBV5-6 and TRBJ2-7, with 9 bases matching TRBD2. The J call may be mistaken, given a closer DNA end match to TRBJ2-1. The CDR3 has 15 residues. CDR1 and CDR2 from the germline V gene are SGHDT and YYEEEE. CDR3 DNA: TGTGCCAGCAGCTCAGCGGGAGGAACCTCCTACGAGCAGTTCTTC. It specifies CASSSAGGTSYEQFF.

The chain is built from TRBV29-1 and TRBJ2-7, with D possibly being TRBD1 (6 bases). Looked up from germline, CDR1 is SQVTM and CDR2 is ANQGSEA. The CDR3 spans 15 residues. V lost 2 bases and J lost 0, with 14 bases in between. The CDR3 spells CSVESGHRSSYEQYF. CDR3 sequence (DNA): TGCAGCGTTGAATCGGGACACCGAAGCTCCTACGAGCAGTACTTC.

This clonotype has just a few counts. The J gene is TRBJ2-7, the V gene TRBV9; D is unclear. The CDR3 is made up of 14 amino acids. With 4 bases removed from V and 0 bases from J, the gap between germline ends came to 11 bases. Germline CDR1 reads SGDLS; CDR2 reads YYNGEE. CDR3 bases: TGTGCCAGCAGCCCATTCGTTTCCTCCTACGAGCAGTACTTC. Protein: CASSPFVSSYEQYF.

This clonotype was detected many times. J is TRBJ1-2 and V is TRBV28; 7 positions agree with TRBD1. CDR1 and CDR2 from the germline V gene are MDHEN and SYDVKM. This CDR3 region has 15 residues. V was pared by 2 bases and J by 2 bases, with 5 bases of the junction left unmatched. Written as DNA, the CDR3 is TGTGCCAGCAGTTTACCCGGGACAGTGAACTATGGCTACACCTTC. It translates to CASSLPGTVNYGYTF.

The chain is built from TRBV20-1 and TRBJ2-7, with TRBD2 matching 8 bases. This CDR3 contains 16 residues. Germline trimming cut 3 bases from V and 3 bases from J; bases unmatched to any gene: 13. Germline lookup yields CDR1 DFQATT and CDR2 SNEGSKA (reference sequence). As DNA, the CDR3 is TGCAGTGCTAGGGAAATGGAGGCGGGAGGTGTCTACGAGCAGTACTTC. It translates to CSAREMEAGGVYEQYF.

The chain is built from TRBV20-1 and TRBJ1-5; D gene uncertain. The CDR3 has 13 amino acids. Trimming took 1 base from V and 7 from J, leaving 11 bases between them. The germline CDR1 and CDR2 sequences are DFQATT and SNEGSKA (reference sequence). CDR3 sequence (DNA): TGCAGTGCTAGAGGGCAGCGAGGCCAGCCCCAGCATTTT. Its translation is CSARGQRGQPQHF.

Many counts were recorded for this clonotype. The chain is built from TRBV20-1 and TRBJ1-1; D remains ambiguous. Germline V gene lookup returns CDR1 DFQATT and CDR2 SNEGSKA (reference sequence). The CDR3 consists of 13 residues. Trimming took off 5 bases at V and 5 bases at J, with 15 bases between the two ends. This CDR3 is CSASRWEGTEAFF. CDR3 bases: TGCAGTGCTTCTCGTTGGGAAGGGACTGAAGCTTTCTTT.

The rearrangement joins TRBV25-1 to TRBJ2-7; tentatively, D is TRBD1 (6 bases). Germline values: CDR1 MGHDK, CDR2 SYGVNS. Trimming took 6 bases from V and 4 from J, leaving 10 bases between them. CDR3 size: 12 residues. The CDR3 coding sequence is TGTGCCAGCAGCATGGACAGTTACGAGCAGTACTTC. This sequence encodes CASSMDSYEQYF.

This clonotype has only a few counts. The chain joins TRBV6-4 to TRBJ1-6, with 9 bases matching TRBD1. The CDR3 sequence is 14 residues long. In germline, CDR1 is MRHNA, CDR2 SNTAGT. With 7 bases clipped from V and 8 bases from J, the junction kept 6 bases outside the gene matches. CDR3 coding DNA: TGTGCCAGCATACCGGGACAGGGCGATTCACCCCTCCACTTT. Translated: CASIPGQGDSPLHF.

In this sample, this clonotype turned up many times. The chain links TRBV15 to TRBJ1-5; TRBD1 agrees at 10 bases. The CDR3 runs to 15 residues. V was clipped by 3 bases and J by 5 bases; unmatched bases: 4. Germline-derived CDR1 and CDR2 are LNHNV and YYDKDF (reference sequence). The CDR3 nucleotides are TGTGCCACCAGCAGGGGACAGGGGCCTTATCAGCCCCAGCATTTT. Protein: CATSRGQGPYQPQHF. Full variable domain (outside the CDR3, taken from reference TRBV15 and TRBJ1-5): DAMVIQNPRYQVTQFGKPVTLSCSQTLNHNVMYWYQQKSSQAPKLLFHYYDKDFNNEADTPDNFQSRRPNTSFCFLDIRSPGLGDTAMYLCATSRGQGPYQPQHFGDGTRLSIL.